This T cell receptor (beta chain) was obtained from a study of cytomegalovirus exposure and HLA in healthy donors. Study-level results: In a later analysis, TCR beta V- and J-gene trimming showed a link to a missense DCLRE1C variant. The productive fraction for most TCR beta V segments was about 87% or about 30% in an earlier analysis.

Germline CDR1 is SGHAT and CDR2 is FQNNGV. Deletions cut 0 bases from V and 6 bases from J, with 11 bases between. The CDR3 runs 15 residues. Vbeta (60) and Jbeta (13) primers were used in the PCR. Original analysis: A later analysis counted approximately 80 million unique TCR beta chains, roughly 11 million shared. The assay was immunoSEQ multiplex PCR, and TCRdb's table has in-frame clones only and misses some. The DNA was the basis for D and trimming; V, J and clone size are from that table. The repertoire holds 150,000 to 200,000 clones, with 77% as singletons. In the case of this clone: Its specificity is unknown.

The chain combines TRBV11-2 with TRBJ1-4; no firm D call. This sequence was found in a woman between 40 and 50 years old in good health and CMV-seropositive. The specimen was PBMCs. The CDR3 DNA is TGTGCCAGCAGCTTAGAAGAGGGCCTCGATGAAAAACTGTTTTTT. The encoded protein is CASSLEEGLDEKLFF.